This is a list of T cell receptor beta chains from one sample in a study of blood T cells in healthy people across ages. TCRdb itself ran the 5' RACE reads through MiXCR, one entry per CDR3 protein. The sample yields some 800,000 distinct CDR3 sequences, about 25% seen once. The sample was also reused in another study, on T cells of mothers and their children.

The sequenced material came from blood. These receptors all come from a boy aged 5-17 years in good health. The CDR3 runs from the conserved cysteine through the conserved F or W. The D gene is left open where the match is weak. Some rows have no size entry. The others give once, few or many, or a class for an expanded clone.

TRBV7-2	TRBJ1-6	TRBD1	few	CASSLVDRGNSPLHF	TGTGCCAGCAGCTTAGTGGACAGGGGGAATTCACCCCTCCACTTT
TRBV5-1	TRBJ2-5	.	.	CASSLEETQSF	TGCGCCAGCAGCTTGGAGGAGACCCAGTCCTTC
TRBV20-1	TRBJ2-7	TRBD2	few	CSARSLAGTYEQYF	TGCAGTGCTAGGTCCCTAGCGGGAACCTACGAGCAGTACTTC
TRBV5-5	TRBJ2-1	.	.	CASSFSPRATHNEQFF	TGTGCCAGCAGCTTCTCACCCAGGGCCACCCACAATGAGCAGTTCTTC
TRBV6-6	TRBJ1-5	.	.	CASSYSSEPGQPQHF	TGTGCCAGCAGTTACAGTTCCGAGCCGGGGCAGCCCCAGCATTTT
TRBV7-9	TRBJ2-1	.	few	CASSQSRTREQFF	TGTGCCAGCAGCCAGTCCCGGACTCGTGAGCAGTTCTTC
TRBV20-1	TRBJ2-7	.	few	CSAIGYLYEQYF	TGCAGTGCTATCGGCTACCTCTACGAGCAGTACTTC
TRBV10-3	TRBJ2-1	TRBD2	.	CAISESWTSAFYNEQFF	TGTGCCATCAGTGAGAGTTGGACTAGCGCCTTCTACAATGAGCAGTTCTTC
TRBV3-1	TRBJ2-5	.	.	CASSQATVETQYF	TGTGCCAGCAGCCAAGCGACAGTAGAGACCCAGTACTTC
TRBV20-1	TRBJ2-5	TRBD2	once	CSARDPGLAGGLEETQYF	TGCAGTGCTAGAGATCCCGGACTAGCGGGGGGCCTGGAGGAGACCCAGTACTTC
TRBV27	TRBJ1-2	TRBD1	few	CATWDRGLYGYTF	TGTGCCACCTGGGACAGGGGGCTCTATGGCTACACCTTC
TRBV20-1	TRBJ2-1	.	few	CSLRAGVFNEQLF	TGCAGCCTCCGAGCCGGTGTTTTCAATGAGCAGCTCTTC
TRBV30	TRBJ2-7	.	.	CAWSGAGVEQYF	TGTGCCTGGAGCGGGGCAGGGGTCGAGCAGTACTTC
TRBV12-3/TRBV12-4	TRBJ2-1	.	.	CASSGTMNEQFF	TGTGCCAGCAGCGGGACAATGAATGAGCAGTTCTTC
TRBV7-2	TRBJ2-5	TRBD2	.	CASSAGLAGGLETQYF	TGTGCCAGCAGCGCTGGACTAGCGGGAGGTTTAGAGACCCAGTACTTC
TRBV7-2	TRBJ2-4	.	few	CASSLGELAKNIQYF	TGTGCCAGCAGCTTGGGGGAGCTAGCCAAAAACATTCAGTACTTC
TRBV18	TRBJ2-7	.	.	CASSPPGIVSYEQYF	TGTGCCAGCTCACCACCTGGAATTGTTAGCTACGAGCAGTACTTC
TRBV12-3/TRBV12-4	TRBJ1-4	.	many	CASSYSNEKLFF	TGTGCCAGCAGTTACAGTAATGAAAAACTGTTTTTT
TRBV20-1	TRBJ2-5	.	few	CSAALDRQYF	TGCAGTGCCGCCTTGGATAGGCAGTACTTC
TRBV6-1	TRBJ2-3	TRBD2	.	CASQRRGAGGYSTDTQYF	TGTGCCTCCCAAAGAAGGGGAGCGGGAGGGTACAGCACAGATACGCAGTATTTT
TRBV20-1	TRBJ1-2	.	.	CSARIQGGYGYTF	TGCAGTGCCAGGATACAGGGCGGCTATGGCTACACCTTC
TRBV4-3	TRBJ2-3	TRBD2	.	CASSQGVAGGPTDTQYF	TGCGCCAGCAGCCAGGGGGTAGCGGGGGGGCCCACAGATACGCAGTATTTT
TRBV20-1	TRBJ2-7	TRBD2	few	CSARRRGKNYEQYF	TGCAGTGCTAGGAGGCGGGGGAAGAACTACGAGCAGTACTTC
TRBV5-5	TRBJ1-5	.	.	CASSLMPEQPQHF	TGTGCCAGCAGCCTCATGCCGGAGCAGCCCCAGCATTTT
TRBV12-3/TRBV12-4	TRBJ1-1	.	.	CASSLMGGIAEAFF	TGTGCCAGCAGTTTAATGGGGGGGATAGCTGAAGCTTTCTTT
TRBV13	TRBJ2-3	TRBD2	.	CASSLGRRLAGTDTQYF	TGTGCCAGCAGCTTAGGCCGCAGGCTAGCGGGAACAGATACGCAGTATTTT
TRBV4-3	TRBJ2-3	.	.	CASSQGGRSTDTQYF	TGCGCCAGCAGCCAAGGGGGACGTAGCACAGATACGCAGTATTTT
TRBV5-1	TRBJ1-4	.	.	CASSPAPPGQGEKLFF	TGCGCCAGCAGCCCGGCCCCGCCTGGACAAGGGGAAAAACTGTTTTTT
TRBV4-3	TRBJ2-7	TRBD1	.	CASGGRDRGGPSYEQYF	TGCGCCAGCGGAGGTCGGGACAGGGGGGGTCCCTCCTACGAGCAGTACTTC
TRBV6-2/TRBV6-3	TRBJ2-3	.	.	CASSYRGYSTDTQYF	TGTGCCAGCAGCTATCGGGGGTACAGCACAGATACGCAGTATTTT
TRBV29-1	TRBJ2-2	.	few	CSALMAVGTGELFF	TGCAGCGCTCTCATGGCGGTGGGCACCGGGGAGCTGTTTTTT
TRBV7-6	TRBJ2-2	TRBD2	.	CASSLVAGVDTGELFF	TGTGCCAGCAGCTTAGTAGCGGGAGTAGACACCGGGGAGCTGTTTTTT
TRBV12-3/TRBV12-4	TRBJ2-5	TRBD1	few	CASSKHTGGGKTQYF	TGTGCCAGCAGCAAACATACAGGGGGAGGAAAGACCCAGTACTTC
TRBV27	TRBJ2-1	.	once	CASSGGTNEQFF	TGTGCCAGCAGTGGCGGGACCAATGAGCAGTTCTTC
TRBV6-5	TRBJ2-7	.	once	CASSSFPGRQYF	TGTGCCAGCAGTTCTTTTCCGGGACGGCAGTACTTC
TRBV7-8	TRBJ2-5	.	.	CASSPRVGEQETQYF	TGTGCCAGCAGCCCTAGGGTGGGGGAACAAGAGACCCAGTACTTC
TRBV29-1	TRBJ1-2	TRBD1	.	CSAGDRVDYGYTF	TGCAGCGCCGGCGACAGGGTGGACTATGGCTACACCTTC
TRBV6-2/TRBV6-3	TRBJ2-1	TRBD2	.	CASSYSLAVDYNEQFF	TGTGCCAGCAGTTACAGCCTAGCGGTCGACTACAATGAGCAGTTCTTC
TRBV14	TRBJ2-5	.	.	CASSQRSRETQYF	TGTGCCAGCAGCCAAAGAAGCAGAGAGACCCAGTACTTC
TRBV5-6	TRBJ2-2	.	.	CASSLGFWAGELFF	TGTGCCAGCAGCTTGGGGTTCTGGGCCGGGGAGCTGTTTTTT
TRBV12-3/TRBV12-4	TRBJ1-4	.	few	CASSSEGGTNEKLFF	TGTGCCAGCAGTTCGGAGGGGGGCACTAATGAAAAACTGTTTTTT
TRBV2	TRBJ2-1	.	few	CASRDTGFDANEQFF	TGTGCCAGCAGAGACACAGGGTTCGACGCGAATGAGCAGTTCTTC
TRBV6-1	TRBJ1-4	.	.	CARSEYPEREKLFF	TGTGCCAGAAGTGAATATCCGGAACGGGAAAAACTGTTTTTT
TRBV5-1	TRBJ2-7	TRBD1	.	CASSLRDRAIHEQYF	TGCGCCAGCAGCTTACGGGACAGGGCTATCCACGAGCAGTACTTC
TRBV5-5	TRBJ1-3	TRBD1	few	CASSLGPQGGSGNTIYF	TGTGCCAGCAGCTTGGGCCCACAGGGGGGATCTGGAAACACCATATATTTT
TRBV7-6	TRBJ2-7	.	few	CASSPSPRQDSYEQYF	TGTGCCAGCAGCCCTTCACCGAGACAGGACTCCTACGAGCAGTACTTC
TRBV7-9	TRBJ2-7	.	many	CASSPPGDEQYF	TGTGCCAGCAGCCCGCCGGGGGACGAGCAGTACTTC
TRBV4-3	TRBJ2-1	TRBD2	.	CASSQDSLAAYNEQFF	TGCGCCAGCAGCCAAGATTCGCTAGCGGCTTACAATGAGCAGTTCTTC